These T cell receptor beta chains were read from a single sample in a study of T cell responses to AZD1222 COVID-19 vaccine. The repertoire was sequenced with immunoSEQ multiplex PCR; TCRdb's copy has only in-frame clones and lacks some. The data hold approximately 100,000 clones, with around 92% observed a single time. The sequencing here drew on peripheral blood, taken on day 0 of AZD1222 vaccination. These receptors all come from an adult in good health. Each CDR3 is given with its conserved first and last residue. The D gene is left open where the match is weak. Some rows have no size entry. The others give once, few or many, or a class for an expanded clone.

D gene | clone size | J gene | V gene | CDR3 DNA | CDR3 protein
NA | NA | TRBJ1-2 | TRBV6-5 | TGTGCCAGCAGTTACACGGAAGCTACCTATGGCTACACCTTC | CASSYTEATYGYTF
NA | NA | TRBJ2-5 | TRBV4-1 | TGCGCCAGCAGCCAAGATCGGAACAGCTTCCAAGAGACCCAGTACTTC | CASSQDRNSFQETQYF
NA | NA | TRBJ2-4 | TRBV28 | TGTGCCAGCAGTCCCCGAAGGGGGGCAAACATTCAGTACTTC | CASSPRRGANIQYF
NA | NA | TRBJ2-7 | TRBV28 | TGTGCCAGCGGATACTACGAGCAGTACTTC | CASGYYEQYF
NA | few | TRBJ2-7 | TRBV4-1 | TGCGCCAGCAGCCAAGGTTGGGGGAGAGAGCAGTACTTC | CASSQGWGREQYF
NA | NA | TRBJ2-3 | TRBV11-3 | TGTGCCAGCAGCCCCGGGGGACTCCCGACGCAGTATTTT | CASSPGGLPTQYF
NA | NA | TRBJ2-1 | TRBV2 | TGTGCCAGCAGTGATGCAGGGGTCGATGAGCAGTTCTTC | CASSDAGVDEQFF
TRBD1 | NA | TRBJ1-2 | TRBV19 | TGTGCCAGTAGTAATCCAAGGACAGGGTCGATCTATGGCTACACCTTC | CASSNPRTGSIYGYTF
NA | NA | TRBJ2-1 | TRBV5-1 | TGCGCCAGCAGCTTGGGGGGACCAGTCGATGAGCAGTTCTTC | CASSLGGPVDEQFF
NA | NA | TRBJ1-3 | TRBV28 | TGTGCCAGCAGTCCCCCCGGAAACACCATATATTTT | CASSPPGNTIYF
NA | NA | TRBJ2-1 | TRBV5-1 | TGCGCCAGCAGCTTGGCCGGAGCGGTAAGTTACAATGAGCAGTTCTTC | CASSLAGAVSYNEQFF
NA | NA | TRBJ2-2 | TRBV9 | TGTGCCAGCAGCGGGGGCACGAGGGAGCTGTTTTTT | CASSGGTRELFF
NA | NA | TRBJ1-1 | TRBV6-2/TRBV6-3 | TGTGCCAGCAGTTATGTCCAGGGGAGAACTGAAGCTTTCTTT | CASSYVQGRTEAFF
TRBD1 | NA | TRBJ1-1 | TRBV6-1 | TGTGCCAGCAGTGAAAGGGGGACAGGGAACACTGAAGCTTTCTTT | CASSERGTGNTEAFF
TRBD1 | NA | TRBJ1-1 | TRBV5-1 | TGCGCCAGCAGCTTAAACGTAGGACAGGCGAACACTGAAGCTTTCTTT | CASSLNVGQANTEAFF
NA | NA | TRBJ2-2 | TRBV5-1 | TGCGCCAGCAGCCCTAACACCGGGGAGCTGTTTTTT | CASSPNTGELFF
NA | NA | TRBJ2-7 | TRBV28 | TGTGCCAGCAGTTTATCTCGGGGGTCCTACGAGCAGTACTTC | CASSLSRGSYEQYF
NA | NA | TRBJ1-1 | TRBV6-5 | TGTGCCAGCAGTTACGCCTGGGGGGGGAACACTGAAGCTTTCTTT | CASSYAWGGNTEAFF
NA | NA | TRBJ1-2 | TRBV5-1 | TGCGCCAGCAGCTTGGCTACCGCTAACTATGGCTACACCTTC | CASSLATANYGYTF
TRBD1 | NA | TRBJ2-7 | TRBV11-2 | TGTGCCAGCAGCTTAGAAGCGGACAGGGGTTACGAGCAGTACTTC | CASSLEADRGYEQYF
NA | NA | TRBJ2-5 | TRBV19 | TGTGCCAGCAGGGGGGGGAGGGCCCAGTACTTC | CASRGGRAQYF
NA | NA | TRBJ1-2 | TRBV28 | TGTGCCAGCAGTACCCCCCGAGAGGCCCTAAAAGGTGGCTACACCTTC | CASSTPREALKGGYTF
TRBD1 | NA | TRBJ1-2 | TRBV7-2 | TGTGCCAGCAGAGTTTCTTGGACAGGTAGCTATGGCTACACCTTC | CASRVSWTGSYGYTF
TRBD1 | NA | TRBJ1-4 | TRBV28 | TGTGCCAGCAGGGGATCGGGACAGAGCCCCCTGGAACTGTTTTTT | CASRGSGQSPLELFF
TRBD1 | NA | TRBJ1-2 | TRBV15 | TGTGCCACCAGCAGGAGGACAGGGAAAGATGGCTACACCTTC | CATSRRTGKDGYTF
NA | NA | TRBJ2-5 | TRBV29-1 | TGCAGCGTGGGGGGTGCCGGAGAGACCCAGTACTTC | CSVGGAGETQYF
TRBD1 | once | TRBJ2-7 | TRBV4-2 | TGTGCCAGCAGCCCGAGGGACAGAAACTCCTACGAGCAGTACTTC | CASSPRDRNSYEQYF
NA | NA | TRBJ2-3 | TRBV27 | TGTGCCAGCAGTCCGACGCCCACAGATACGCAGTATTTT | CASSPTPTDTQYF
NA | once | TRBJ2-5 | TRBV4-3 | TGCGCCAGCAGTCAAGAGACCCAGTACTTC | CASSQETQYF
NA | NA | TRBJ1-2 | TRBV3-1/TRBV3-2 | TGTGCCAGCAGCCATAGGGGGACCTATGGCTACACCTTC | CASSHRGTYGYTF
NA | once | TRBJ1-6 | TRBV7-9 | TGTGCCAGCAGCTTTTTGAACTCACCCCTCCACTTT | CASSFLNSPLHF
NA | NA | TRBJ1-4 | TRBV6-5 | TGTGCCAGCAGTTACGGGGGCAGGGTCAATGAAAAACTGTTTTTT | CASSYGGRVNEKLFF
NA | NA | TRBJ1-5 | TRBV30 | TGTGCCTGGAGTCTCCAGGGAAGGTATCAGCCCCAGCATTTT | CAWSLQGRYQPQHF
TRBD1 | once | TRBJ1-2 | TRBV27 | TGTGCCAGCAGTCCGCTCCTCGGACAGGGGATTAACTATGGCTACACCTTC | CASSPLLGQGINYGYTF
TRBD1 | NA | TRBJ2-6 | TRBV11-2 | TGTGCCAGCAGCTTAGGAGGGAACAGGGGGCTTTCGGGGGCCAACGTCCTGACTTTC | CASSLGGNRGLSGANVLTF
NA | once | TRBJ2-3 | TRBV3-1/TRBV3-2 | TGTGCCAGCAGCCAGAACGGAGGGCCGAGGGACACGCAGTATTTT | CASSQNGGPRDTQYF
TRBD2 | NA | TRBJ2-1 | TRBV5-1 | TGCGCCAGCAGCTTCTTAGCGGGAGGGAGCGATGAGCAGTTCTTC | CASSFLAGGSDEQFF
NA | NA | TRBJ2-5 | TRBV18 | TGTGCCAGCTCACAGTATGGAGAGACCCAGTACTTC | CASSQYGETQYF
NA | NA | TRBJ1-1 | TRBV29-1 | TGCAGCGTTGTGGGTCTTGGGGGAGCGGGAGAAGCTTTCTTT | CSVVGLGGAGEAFF
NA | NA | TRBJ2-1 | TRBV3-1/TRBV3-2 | TGTGCCAGCAGCCAAGAACGATACAATGAGCAGTTCTTC | CASSQERYNEQFF
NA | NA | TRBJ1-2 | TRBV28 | TGTGCCAGCACCTCGAACGTCATTTATGGCTACACCTTC | CASTSNVIYGYTF
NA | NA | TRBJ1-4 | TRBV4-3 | TGCGCCAGCAGCCAAGTCCAACAGCCCAGTAATGAAAAACTGTTTTTT | CASSQVQQPSNEKLFF